This TCR beta chain was captured by sequencing in a study of vaccination effects on CD4 cells after COVID-19 (dated by TCRdb to 2022 to 2024). About the full investigation: Each participant got two doses of an mRNA SARS-CoV-2 vaccine, either BNT162b2 or mRNA-1273. SARS-CoV-2 spike-specific CD4+ TCR repertoires from before and after mRNA vaccination were compared in COVID-19 convalescent patients and in infection-naive vaccine recipients. Altogether, approximately 10 COVID-19 convalescent patients and a handful of SARS-CoV-2-naive healthy vaccine recipients made up the full study. In the study, cultures from other donors were sequenced using the Oncomine TCR Beta short-read assay on an Illumina iSeq 100.

As concerns this clone: Its antigen is currently not known. No base quality information exists; no much larger clone differs at one position.

Library creation used the immunoSEQ multiplex PCR assay. DNA from the cultured and isolated CD4+ T cells underwent TCR beta CDR3 sequencing. The paper's data handling went like this. Non-productive TCR sequences were removed and reads were trimmed to the CDR3 region, keeping CDR3s of at least 7 amino acids. The MANAFEST web app was used to pick out antigen-specific clonotypes by comparing their expansion in peptide wells with that in reference cultures. For clones to be considered positive, expansion at FDR<0.05 versus reference and all other wells, an odds ratio above 5, and a frequency above 0.1% in two replicate wells were required. Clonotypes significantly expanded in SARS-CoV-2 spike wells and in at least one common cold coronavirus spike condition were defined as cross-reactive. CDR3 similarity was assessed by Levenshtein distance with the stringdist R package, and unrooted trees were built with ape in R 3.6.1. Sourced from immuneACCESS, this table was stored by TCRdb with only in-frame sequences that have V and J called. A share of the clones is absent; for the studies checked, an unresolved V gene accounts for under half, and the remainder has no known explanation. Clonal size and the V and J genes are those of that table, whereas D and trimming came from the DNA. The sample table holds about 43,000 clones, of which around 78% were seen once. Of the sample, 10% to 11% is held by the ten largest clones.

In the ViraFEST assay, PBMC were stimulated with viral peptide pools, and TCR sequencing was then used to find antigen-specific CD4+ T cell clonotypes based on their expansion. After roughly 11 days of culture, CD4+ T cells were isolated with the EasySep CD4+ T cell isolation kit. None of the healthy vaccine recipients had a prior SARS-CoV-2 infection, which was confirmed by nucleocapsid antibody tests that came back negative both before and after vaccination. Two million PBMC per well were cultured with approximately 10 ug/ml peptides in IMDM containing approximately 4.5% human AB serum, about 10 IU/ml IL-2 and gentamicin. Half of the culture medium was replaced with fresh IL-2-containing medium on days 3 and 7. Each peptide stimulation condition was cultured in triplicate wells unless otherwise noted. Using Ficoll-Paque Plus gradient centrifugation, PBMC were separated from whole blood and then either used fresh or cryopreserved at -140C. Overlapping peptide pools spanned the spike proteins of SARS-CoV-2 and the common cold coronaviruses HCoV-NL63, HCoV-OC43 and HCoV-229E. The QIAamp micro DNA kit was used to extract genomic DNA from the cultured CD4+ T cells.

Results the study describes overall, beyond this receptor: Both infection-induced and vaccine-induced clones contracted markedly at late post-vaccination timepoints, which is consistent with waning T cell responses. The study was limited by a small number of convalescent patients and lacked early post-infection timepoints. In healthy vaccine recipients, vaccine-induced clones were almost all SARS-CoV-2 mono-reactive, with only 1 of 255 being cross-reactive with common cold coronaviruses.

The V end gives up 6 bases and the J end 3 bases, leaving 7 bases in the junction not matched to a gene. The CDR3, cysteine through phenylalanine, is 15 amino acids long. Here the CDR3 DNA is all that survives: 45 bases in frame from base 1. Looking up the germline V gene yields CDR1 ENHRY and CDR2 SYGVKD. The sample was CD4+ T cells from PBMCs cultured with SARS-CoV-2 spike peptides, taken before COVID-19 vaccination. The cell subset or site label here, explained by the study, means: SARS-CoV-2 spike overlapping peptide pool stimulation. Recombination connected TRBV10-3 to TRBJ1-4; 7 central bases correspond to TRBD1. The sequence was obtained from a human donor who received a COVID-19 vaccine. In nucleotides, the sequence is TGTGCCATCAGGGCAACAGGGGCGTCTAATGAAAAACTGTTTTTT. The translation is CAIRATGASNEKLFF.